The 21 T cell receptor beta chains below all came from one sample that was sequenced in a study of blood T cell repertoires in COVID-19. Clones were read by immunoSEQ multiplex PCR, and TCRdb kept only the in-frame ones, dropping some. Counted here are about 270,000 clones, approximately 86% occurring once; the ten biggest clones make up about 8.7%. Sequencing was done on a sample of peripheral blood. These receptors were obtained from a man aged 35 to 55 with active or convalescent COVID-19.

There are a few counts of this clone. V is TRBV3-1 (or the pseudogene TRBV3-2) and J is TRBJ1-5; 8 bases fit TRBD1. CDR3 length: 16 amino acids. V trimming: 3 bases; J trimming: 6 bases; junction bases outside the gene matches: 10. Germline V lookup: CDR1 LGHDT, CDR2 YNNKEL (reference sequence). Here the CDR3 reads CASSQADRGPLQPQHF. The CDR3 DNA reads as TGTGCCAGCAGCCAGGCCGACAGGGGCCCCCTTCAGCCCCAGCATTTT.

V and J are TRBV6-1 and TRBJ1-5, with D unresolved. The CDR3 contains 15 residues. Germline V gives CDR1 MNHNS, CDR2 SASEGT. Trimming took 1 base from V and 4 from J, leaving 11 bases between them. CDR3 coding DNA: TGTGCCAGCAGTGAAGAGGCAGGCCCGAATCAGCCCCAGCATTTT. Translating gives CASSEEAGPNQPQHF.

V and J are TRBV27 and TRBJ1-1, with 9 bases that match TRBD1. Germline V lookup: CDR1 MNHEY, CDR2 SMNVEV (reference sequence). With 4 bases clipped from V and 5 bases from J, the junction kept 8 bases outside the gene matches. This CDR3 is built from 15 residues. CDR3 sequence reads: CASSSTGGWGTEAFF. The CDR3 coding sequence is TGTGCCAGCAGTTCAACAGGGGGCTGGGGTACTGAAGCTTTCTTT.

This chain joins TRBV4-2 and TRBJ1-4, with 10 nucleotides matching TRBD1. CDR1 LGHNA and CDR2 YNFKEQ come from the germline V gene. The J segment lost 6 bases and the V segment lost 3 bases, leaving 1 base of the junction unmatched. The CDR3 has 14 residues. The CDR3: CASSHGQGDEKLFF. The CDR3 coding sequence is TGTGCCAGCAGCCATGGACAGGGGGATGAAAAACTGTTTTTT.

This clone was counted once. The J gene is TRBJ2-1, the V gene TRBV5-1; 8 nucleotides agree with TRBD2. The germline CDR1 and CDR2 sequences are SGHRS and YFSETQ. The CDR3 is 15 amino acids. The junction had 3 bases not matched to a gene; V was cut back by 0 bases and J by 4 bases. The CDR3 region has the DNA TGCGCCAGCAGCTTGGCACTAGCGGCGTACAATGAGCAGTTCTTC. Translated, it gives CASSLALAAYNEQFF.

The chain links TRBV20-1 to TRBJ1-1, with D hard to call. There are 10 residues in the CDR3. From germline, CDR1 is DFQATT and CDR2 SNEGSKA (reference sequence). Trimming left V 5 bases short and J 9 bases short, with 10 bases between. In DNA form, the CDR3 reads TGCAGTGCTTTAGAATCGAAAGCTTTCTTT. Translation: CSALESKAFF.

The V call is TRBV2, the J call TRBJ1-6; 7 positions agree with TRBD1. J was trimmed by 5 bases and V by 6 bases; bases with no gene match: 4. The CDR3 totals 14 residues. Germline-derived CDR1 and CDR2 are SNHLY and FYNNEI. CDR3 nucleotides: TGTGCCAGCAGGGGGGACAGAGATAATTCACCCCTCCACTTT. Its translation is CASRGDRDNSPLHF.

The J gene is TRBJ2-2, the V gene TRBV18; TRBD1 matches at 9 bases. The CDR3 length is 19 residues. V trimming: 3 bases; J trimming: 7 bases; junction bases outside the gene matches: 18. Per germline, CDR1 KGHSH and CDR2 LQKENI. The CDR3 reads CASSPGQGLYQGRIGELFF. CDR3 nucleotides: TGTGCCAGCTCACCGGGACAGGGACTTTACCAGGGGAGGATCGGGGAGCTGTTTTTT.

The chain carries TRBV27 and TRBJ1-5; TRBD1 might be the D (6 bases). The germline V gene encodes CDR1 MNHEY and CDR2 SMNVEV (reference sequence). This CDR3 contains 14 residues. Trimming left V 7 bases short and J 1 base short, with 11 bases between. This CDR3 reads CASKTGTSNQPQHF. CDR3 sequence (DNA): TGTGCCAGCAAAACAGGGACAAGCAATCAGCCCCAGCATTTT.

V gene TRBV27 combines with J gene TRBJ2-1; 8 nucleotides align to TRBD1. The V segment lost 6 bases and the J segment 5 bases; nucleotides outside the gene matches: 3. The CDR3 is made up of 13 amino acids. The germline CDR1 and CDR2 sequences are MNHEY and SMNVEV (reference sequence). The CDR3 bases are TGTGCCAGCAGGACGGACAGGGACAATGAGCAGTTCTTC. Residues: CASRTDRDNEQFF.

This clone was seen a single time. This sequence joins TRBV5-5 and TRBJ2-7; D is undetermined. The CDR3 extends over 13 amino acids. CDR1 is SGHKS and CDR2 is YYEKEE in the germline V gene (reference sequence). Trimming removed 4 bases from V and 0 bases from J, with 8 bases in between. The CDR3: CASSPLNSYEQYF. The CDR3 coding sequence is TGTGCCAGCAGCCCACTTAACTCCTACGAGCAGTACTTC.

This chain connects TRBV6-5 to TRBJ1-3, with TRBD1 identical over 10 bases. This CDR3 has 16 amino acids. With 4 bases clipped from V and 2 bases from J, the junction kept 5 bases outside the gene matches. Germline CDR1 is MNHEY and CDR2 is SVGAGI. CDR3: CASSFRDRGAGNTIYF. CDR3 sequence (DNA): TGTGCCAGCAGTTTCCGGGACAGGGGCGCTGGAAACACCATATATTTT.

The genes are TRBV18 and TRBJ1-2; perhaps TRBD1 as D (5 bases). Germline CDR1 and CDR2: KGHSH and LQKENI. The CDR3 is 13 residues long. Trimming shortened V by 3 bases and J by 3 bases, and 8 bases separated the two germline ends. CDR3 amino acids: CASSPKQDYGYTF. In DNA, the CDR3 is TGTGCCAGCTCACCGAAACAGGACTATGGCTACACCTTC.

Here the CDR3 reads CASSLGQATNYGYTF. The CDR3 DNA follows: TGTGCCAGCAGCTTAGGACAGGCCACTAACTATGGCTACACCTTC. The V and J genes are TRBV13 and TRBJ1-2; a possible D gene is TRBD1 (5 bases). V lost 0 bases to trimming and J lost 0 bases, with 8 bases between them. This CDR3 contains 15 residues. Germline lookup yields CDR1 PRHDT and CDR2 FYEKMQ (reference sequence).

V and J are TRBV6-2 or TRBV6-3 and TRBJ2-1; perhaps TRBD2 as D (6 bases). Germline-derived CDR1 and CDR2 are MNHEY and SVGEGT. V dropped 0 bases and J dropped 8 bases, with 17 bases sitting between them. The CDR3 runs 16 residues. In DNA, the CDR3 is TGTGCCAGCAGTTACTCGAGGCTGGGCGGGATCGATGAGCAGTTCTTC. Encoded protein: CASSYSRLGGIDEQFF.

The CDR3 DNA reads TGTGCCAGCTCACCCGGACAGGGAGGCTCACCCCTCCACTTT. The encoded protein is CASSPGQGGSPLHF. The V and J genes are TRBV18 and TRBJ1-6, with 8 nucleotides matching TRBD1. Germline-derived CDR1 and CDR2 are KGHSH and LQKENI. The CDR3 has 14 amino acids. Trimming took 3 bases from V and 10 from J; bases not matched to a gene: 5.

In its sample, this clone was seen once. V is TRBV4-1 and J is TRBJ1-1; TRBD1 might be the D (5 bases). The V end lost 1 base, the J end lost 4 bases, and 13 bases lay between the germline ends. This CDR3 comprises 15 residues. CDR1 MGHRA and CDR2 YSYEKL come from the germline V gene. The CDR3 region has the DNA TGCGCCAGCAGCCAAGGGCAGGGCCTGAGCACTGAAGCTTTCTTT. Its protein is CASSQGQGLSTEAFF.

The count of this clone is one. This chain uses TRBV3-1 (or the pseudogene TRBV3-2) with TRBJ2-5, with 9 bases identical to TRBD2. Germline CDR1 reads LGHDT; CDR2 reads YNNKEL (reference sequence). Germline trimming cut 0 bases from V and 5 bases from J; bases unmatched to any gene: 7. CDR3 length equals 16 residues. The CDR3 DNA reads TGTGCCAGCAGCCAAGATTTTGGCGGGGGGGTGGAGACCCAGTACTTC. This gives the protein CASSQDFGGGVETQYF.

This sequence joins TRBV10-3 and TRBJ1-4; TRBD1 is a possible D gene (5 bases). V gave up 10 bases and J gave up 4 bases, with 10 bases separating them. Germline V gene lookup returns CDR1 ENHRY and CDR2 SYGVKD. This CDR3 is 12 amino acids long. CDR3 in DNA: TGTGCCAGCGGGGGACTTAATGAAAAACTGTTTTTT. Its translation: CASGGLNEKLFF.

Points on this clone: Other DNA sequences within the sample encode an identical CDR3. V and J are TRBV19 and TRBJ2-7; 7 positions match TRBD1. There are 14 residues in the CDR3. The V gene's germline CDR1 is LNHDA and CDR2 SQIVND (reference sequence). The V and J ends lost 3 bases and 1 base, in that order; junction bases with no gene match: 3. In nucleotides, the CDR3 is TGTGCCAGTAGTATCCCGGGACAGTCCTACGAGCAGTACTTC. The encoded protein is CASSIPGQSYEQYF.

The J gene is TRBJ2-3, the V gene TRBV9; the D is unclear. This CDR3 contains 14 residues. V lost 3 bases and J 0 bases, leaving 8 bases between the germline ends. The germline V gene encodes CDR1 SGDLS and CDR2 YYNGEE. This chain's CDR3 is CASSDPTSTDTQYF. The CDR3, as DNA: TGTGCCAGCAGCGATCCTACTAGCACAGATACGCAGTATTTT.